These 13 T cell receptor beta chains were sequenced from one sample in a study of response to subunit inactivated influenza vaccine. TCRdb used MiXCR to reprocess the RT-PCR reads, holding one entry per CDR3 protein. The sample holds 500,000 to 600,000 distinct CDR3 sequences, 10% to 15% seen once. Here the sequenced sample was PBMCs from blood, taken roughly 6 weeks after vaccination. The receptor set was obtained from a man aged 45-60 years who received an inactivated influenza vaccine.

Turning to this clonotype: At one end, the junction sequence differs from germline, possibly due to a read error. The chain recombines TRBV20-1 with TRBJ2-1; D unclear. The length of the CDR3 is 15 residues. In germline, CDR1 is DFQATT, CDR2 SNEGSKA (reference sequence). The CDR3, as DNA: TGCAGTGCTAACTATCCGTCTATGAGGCCCAATGGGCAGTTCTTC. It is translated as CSANYPSMRPNGQFF.

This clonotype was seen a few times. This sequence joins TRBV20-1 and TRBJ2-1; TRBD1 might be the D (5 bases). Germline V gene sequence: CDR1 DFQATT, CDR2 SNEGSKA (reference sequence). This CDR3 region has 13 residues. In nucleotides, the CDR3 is TGCAGCATGGCTCAGGGCCTACTCAATGAGCAGTTCTTC. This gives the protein CSMAQGLLNEQFF.

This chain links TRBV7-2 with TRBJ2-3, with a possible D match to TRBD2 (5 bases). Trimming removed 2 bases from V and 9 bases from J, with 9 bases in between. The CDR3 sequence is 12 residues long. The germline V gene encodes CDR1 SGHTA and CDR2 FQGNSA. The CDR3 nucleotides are TGTGCCAGCAGCTTACGGGGTTTCACGCAGTATTTT. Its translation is CASSLRGFTQYF.

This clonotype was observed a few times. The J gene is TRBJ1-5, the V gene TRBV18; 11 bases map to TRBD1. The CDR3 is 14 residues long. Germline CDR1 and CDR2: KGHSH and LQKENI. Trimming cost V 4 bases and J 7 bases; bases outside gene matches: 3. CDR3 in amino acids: CASSQGQGDQPQHF. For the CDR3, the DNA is TGTGCCAGCTCACAGGGACAGGGGGACCAGCCCCAGCATTTT.

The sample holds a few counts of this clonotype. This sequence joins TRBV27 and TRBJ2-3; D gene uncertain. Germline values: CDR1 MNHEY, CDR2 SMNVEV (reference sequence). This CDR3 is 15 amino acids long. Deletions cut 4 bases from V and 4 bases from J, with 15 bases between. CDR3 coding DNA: TGTGCCAGCAGTTCTTGGACCGCTGCAGCAGATACGCAGTATTTT. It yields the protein CASSSWTAAADTQYF.

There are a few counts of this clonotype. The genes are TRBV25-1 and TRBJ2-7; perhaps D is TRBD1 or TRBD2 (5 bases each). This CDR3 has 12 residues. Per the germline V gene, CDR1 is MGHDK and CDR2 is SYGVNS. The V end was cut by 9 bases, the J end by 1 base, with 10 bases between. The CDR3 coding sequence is TGTGCCAGTAGGGACGGTTCCTACGAGCAGTACTTC. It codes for CASRDGSYEQYF.

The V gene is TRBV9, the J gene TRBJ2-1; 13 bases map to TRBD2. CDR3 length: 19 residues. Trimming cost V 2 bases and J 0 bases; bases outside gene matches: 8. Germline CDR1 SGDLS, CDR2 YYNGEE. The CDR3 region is CASSVGLAGVILSYNEQFF. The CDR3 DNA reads TGTGCCAGCAGCGTCGGACTAGCGGGAGTCATTCTCTCCTACAATGAGCAGTTCTTC.

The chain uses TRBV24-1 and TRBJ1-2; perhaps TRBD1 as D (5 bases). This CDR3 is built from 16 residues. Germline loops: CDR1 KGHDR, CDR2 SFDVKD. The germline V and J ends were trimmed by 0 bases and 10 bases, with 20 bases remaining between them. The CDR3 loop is CATSDLGASRLFDYTF. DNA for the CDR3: TGTGCCACCAGTGATTTGGGGGCTAGCAGGTTGTTCGACTACACCTTC.

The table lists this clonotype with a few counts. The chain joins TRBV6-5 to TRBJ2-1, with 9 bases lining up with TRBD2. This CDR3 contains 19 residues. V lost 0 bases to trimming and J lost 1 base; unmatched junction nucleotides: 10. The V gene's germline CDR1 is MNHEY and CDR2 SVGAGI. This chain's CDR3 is CASSYSGSGGSSSYNEQFF. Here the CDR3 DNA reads TGTGCCAGCAGTTACTCGGGAAGCGGGGGGTCCTCATCCTACAATGAGCAGTTCTTC.

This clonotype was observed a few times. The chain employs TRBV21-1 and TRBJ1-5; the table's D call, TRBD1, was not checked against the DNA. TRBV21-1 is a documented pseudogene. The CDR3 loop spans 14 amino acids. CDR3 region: CASSKDRTYQPQHF. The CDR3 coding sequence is TGTGCCAGCAGCAAAGACAGGACCTATCAGCCCCAGCATTTT.

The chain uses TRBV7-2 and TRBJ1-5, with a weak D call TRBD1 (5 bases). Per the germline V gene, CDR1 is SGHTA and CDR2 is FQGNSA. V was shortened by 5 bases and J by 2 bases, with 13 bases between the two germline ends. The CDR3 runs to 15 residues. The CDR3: CASSQRMGGNQPQHF. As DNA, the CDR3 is TGTGCCAGCAGCCAGCGAATGGGGGGCAATCAGCCCCAGCATTTT.

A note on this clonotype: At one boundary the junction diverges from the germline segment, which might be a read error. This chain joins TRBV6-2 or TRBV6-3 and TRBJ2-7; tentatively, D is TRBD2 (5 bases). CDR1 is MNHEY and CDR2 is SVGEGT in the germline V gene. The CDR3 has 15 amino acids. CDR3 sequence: CASSSGSRAHYEQNF. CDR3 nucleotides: TGTGCCAGCAGCTCGGGAAGCCGGGCCCACTACGAGCAGAACTTC.

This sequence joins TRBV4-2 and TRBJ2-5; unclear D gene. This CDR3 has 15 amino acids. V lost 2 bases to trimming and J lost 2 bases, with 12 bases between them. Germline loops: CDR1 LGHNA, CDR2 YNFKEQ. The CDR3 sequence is CASSQRPGNQETQYF. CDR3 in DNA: TGTGCCAGCAGCCAAAGACCGGGTAATCAAGAGACCCAGTACTTC.